The 9 T cell receptor beta chains presented below share a single source sample, sequenced in a study of cytomegalovirus exposure and HLA in healthy donors. PCR primers comprised 60 Vbeta and 13 Jbeta primers. Some clones are missing from TCRdb's copy, which holds only in-frame ones; the method was immunoSEQ multiplex PCR. The data contain roughly 67,000 clones, roughly 75% of them singletons. The sequenced sample was PBMCs. The receptor source for this set is a man aged 60 to 75 in good health and CMV-seropositive.

This chain links TRBV19 with TRBJ2-7, with 10 bases matching TRBD1. CDR1 is LNHDA, CDR2 SQIVND, per germline (reference sequence). The CDR3 has 14 amino acids. V lost 7 bases and J lost 1; bases outside the gene matches: 4. The CDR3 spells CASTPGQGSYEQYF. The CDR3 DNA follows: TGTGCCAGTACCCCGGGACAGGGGTCCTACGAGCAGTACTTC.

The V call is TRBV19, the J call TRBJ1-2, with D perhaps TRBD1 (6 bases). Trimming cost V 7 bases and J 0 bases, with 15 bases left between them. Germline loops: CDR1 LNHDA, CDR2 SQIVND (reference sequence). The CDR3 consists of 15 residues. The CDR3 DNA is TGTGCCAGTAATCCAGGGGTCGCGACTAACTATGGCTACACCTTC. This codes for CASNPGVATNYGYTF.

The gene calls are TRBV7-9 and TRBJ2-1; TRBD1 aligns across 8 bases. This CDR3 is built from 16 residues. Germline-derived CDR1 and CDR2 are SEHNR and FQNEAQ (reference sequence). Unmatched junction bases numbered 10, after V lost 2 bases and J lost 7 bases. The CDR3 protein is CASSLLGQGAGNEQFF. The CDR3 DNA reads TGTGCCAGCAGCTTACTTGGGCAGGGGGCAGGTAATGAGCAGTTCTTC.

This clone was seen a handful of times. As DNA, the CDR3 is TGTGCCAGTGACAGGAACACTGAAGCTTTCTTT. This codes for CASDRNTEAFF. The genes are TRBV5-5 and TRBJ1-1; tentatively, D is TRBD1 (5 bases). Germline CDR1 is SGHKS and CDR2 is YYEKEE (reference sequence). The CDR3 extends over 11 amino acids. V lost 8 bases to trimming and J lost 1 base, with 6 bases between them.

This rearrangement joins TRBV6-7 to TRBJ2-2, with TRBD2 matching 7 bases. TRBV6-7 falls under the ORF class, with uncertain function. The J segment lost 0 bases and the V segment lost 5 bases, leaving 12 bases of the junction unmatched. The CDR3 is 18 residues long. CDR3 sequence: CASSTPAPGLPNTGELFF. CDR3 sequence (DNA): TGTGCCAGCAGTACGCCCGCGCCGGGACTACCGAACACCGGGGAGCTGTTTTTT.

The rearrangement uses TRBV9 and TRBJ1-3; 7 positions agree with TRBD1. This CDR3 is built from 14 residues. The V and J ends lost 4 bases and 2 bases, in that order; junction bases with no gene match: 3. Germline CDR1 and CDR2: SGDLS and YYNGEE. CDR3 loop: CASSSGTAGNTIYF. CDR3 nucleotides: TGTGCCAGCAGCTCCGGGACAGCTGGAAACACCATATATTTT.

This clone was counted a few times. The genes are TRBV7-6 and TRBJ1-5; D is uncertain. V lost 5 bases to trimming and J lost 4 bases, with 9 bases between them. There are 13 residues in the CDR3. Germline assignment: CDR1 SGHVS and CDR2 FNYEAQ. DNA of the CDR3: TGTGCCAGCAGCAATCAGGAAAATCAGCCCCAGCATTTT. This sequence encodes CASSNQENQPQHF. The full variable domain, rest sourced from reference TRBV7-6 and TRBJ1-5, is GAGVSQSPRYKVTKRGQDVALRCDPISGHVSLYWYRQALGQGPEFLTYFNYEAQQDKSGLPNDRFSAERPEGSISTLTIQRTEQRDSAMYRCASSNQENQPQHFGDGTRLSIL.

This chain joins TRBV27 and TRBJ2-3; TRBD2 matches 11 bases. Germline V gene data show CDR1 as MNHEY and CDR2 as SMNVEV (reference sequence). This CDR3 spans 15 amino acids. Trimming cost V 6 bases and J 8 bases; bases outside gene matches: 10. DNA of the CDR3: TGTGCCAGCAGCTCTTATAGCGGGAGGGCCGTTACGCAGTATTTT. Translated: CASSSYSGRAVTQYF.

This sequence joins TRBV6-5 and TRBJ2-7, with TRBD1 matching over 8 bases. Germline assignment: CDR1 MNHEY and CDR2 SVGAGI. The CDR3 extends over 13 amino acids. Trimming cost V 7 bases and J 7 bases; bases outside gene matches: 9. CDR3 in amino acids: CASKEQGAGEQYF. In DNA, the CDR3 is TGTGCCAGCAAAGAGCAGGGGGCGGGGGAGCAGTACTTC.